The clone carrying this TCR beta chain was picked up many times. Its antigen is not known. The CDR3 end falls 3 residues outside the read, so it is completed with the germline J gene. This specimen belongs to a study of T cell clonality in common variable immunodeficiency. Findings and caveats of the study: Compared with healthy controls, CVID subjects showed increased TCRbeta clonality, mostly in about a third. Common variable immunodeficiency TCR beta sequences reportedly had fewer deletions and N-nucleotide insertions.

Equal genomic DNA amounts from CVID and control samples were sequenced. TCRdb keeps only in-frame clones here, not all; method: immunoSEQ multiplex PCR. Singletons are absent from the sample, which has nearly 20,000 clones. The trim removed 3 bases at V and 3 bases at J, leaving 8 bases unmatched. Germline CDR1 DFQATT, CDR2 SNEGSKA (reference sequence). This CDR3 has 15 residues. Reduced serum IgG, IgA and/or IgM plus specific antibody deficiency defined CVID. Replacement immunoglobulin had been given to every CVID subject for at least one year. The chain links TRBV20-1 to TRBJ2-7; 10 bases are shared with TRBD2. This clonotype was sampled from a human donor with common variable immunodeficiency. The sequencing sample was made of peripheral blood mononuclear cells. The CDR3 protein is CSASAEAGGRYEQYF. The covered CDR3 bases are TGCAGTGCTAGTGCCGAAGCGGGAGGGCGCTACGAG.